This entry concerns a single T cell receptor (beta chain). For repertoire sequencing, the TCR beta CDR3 regions were amplified from RNA transcripts. Following a first-round RT-PCR that used HTBI primers, a second-round multiplex PCR was carried out. TCRdb recomputed calls from the multiplex PCR reads with MiXCR, one row per CDR3 protein. This table has around 1,200,000 distinct CDR3 sequences, about two fifths appearing once. The data were taken from a study of Graves' ophthalmopathy and Graves' hyperthyroidism. The TCR sequence derives from an adult man with Graves' hyperthyroidism. The sequencing input was peripheral blood or thyroid tissue (not recorded which).

The CDR3 DNA is TGTGCCAGCAGTCGTCCCGAGGGGACAGGGGCCCAGCATTTT. The encoded protein is CASSRPEGTGAQHF. V gene TRBV7-2 combines with J gene TRBJ1-5; 10 bases match TRBD1. Germline-derived CDR1 and CDR2 are SGHTA and FQGNSA. V gave up 6 bases and J gave up 11 bases; unmatched junction bases: 10. CDR3 length equals 14 residues.